A single sample gave rise to the 18 T cell receptor beta chains below, sequenced in a study of CD8 T cells in Susac syndrome. RNA, at about 0.45 to 1 ug, was reverse transcribed with random hexamers. One entry per CDR3 protein, called by TCRdb with MiXCR from the immunoSEQ multiplex PCR reads. The data hold fewer than 350,000 distinct CDR3 sequences, with almost 85% observed a single time. What was sequenced was CD8+ T cells from PBMCs. The receptors originated from a human donor with multiple sclerosis.

The chain links TRBV4-3 to TRBJ2-1, with D perhaps matching TRBD1 or TRBD2 (6 bases each). The germline gives CDR1 LGHNA, CDR2 YSLEER. Trimming removed 0 bases from V and 10 bases from J, with 16 bases in between. The CDR3 sequence is 15 residues long. The CDR3 loop is CASSQDFADGGEQFF. In nucleotides, the CDR3 is TGCGCCAGCAGCCAAGATTTTGCCGACGGGGGCGAGCAGTTCTTC.

The chain carries TRBV6-2 or TRBV6-3 and TRBJ2-7; either TRBD1 or TRBD2 may supply D (5 bases each). There are 12 residues in the CDR3. Trimming took 10 bases from V and 1 from J, leaving 11 bases between them. Germline assignment: CDR1 MNHEY and CDR2 SVGEGT. CDR3 nucleotide sequence: TGTGCCATAGGGACGGAGTCCTACGAGCAGTACTTC. Translation: CAIGTESYEQYF.

This clonotype was counted a few times. This sequence joins TRBV3-1 and TRBJ2-7; D is unresolved. The germline V and J ends were trimmed by 4 bases and 0 bases, with 10 bases remaining between them. The CDR3 has 14 residues. Germline CDR1 LGHDT, CDR2 YNNKEL (reference sequence). The chain's CDR3 is CASSPSWGSYEQYF. CDR3 coding DNA: TGTGCCAGCAGCCCCTCGTGGGGCTCCTACGAGCAGTACTTC.

The chain has TRBV7-9 and TRBJ1-5; D is possibly TRBD1 (6 bases). Germline CDR1 and CDR2: SEHNR and FQNEAQ (reference sequence). The germline V and J ends were trimmed by 3 bases and 6 bases, with 12 bases remaining between them. There are 14 residues in the CDR3. The CDR3 loop reads CASSLIGGGQPQHF. The DNA of the CDR3 is TGTGCCAGCAGCTTGATTGGAGGGGGTCAGCCCCAGCATTTT.

Written as DNA, the CDR3 is TGTGCCAGCAGCTTAACTTGGGGGAGAAACACTGAAGCTTTCTTT. It yields the protein CASSLTWGRNTEAFF. V usage is TRBV7-3 and J usage is TRBJ1-1; tentatively, D is TRBD1 (5 bases). This CDR3 contains 15 residues. V was shortened by 0 bases and J by 2 bases, with 10 bases between the two germline ends. The germline V gene has CDR1 SGHTA and CDR2 FQGTGA.

The rearrangement joins TRBV6-5 to TRBJ2-5; 9 bases align to TRBD1. Germline V gene sequence: CDR1 MNHEY, CDR2 SVGAGI. Germline trimming cut 8 bases from V and 5 bases from J; bases unmatched to any gene: 9. The length of the CDR3 is 14 residues. The CDR3 sequence: CASSSGTGRETQYF. The CDR3, as DNA: TGTGCCAGCTCGTCCGGGACAGGGCGGGAGACCCAGTACTTC.

This clonotype has a handful of counts. The rearrangement joins TRBV7-2 to TRBJ2-7, with D unclear. The V and J ends lost 0 bases and 5 bases respectively, with 8 bases between them. The CDR3 length is 13 residues. The germline V gene encodes CDR1 SGHTA and CDR2 FQGNSA. DNA of the CDR3: TGTGCCAGCAGCTTAGCGCCCAATAACGAGCAGTACTTC. This sequence encodes CASSLAPNNEQYF.

This chain uses TRBV29-1 with TRBJ2-5, with D perhaps TRBD2 (6 bases). Germline CDR1 and CDR2: SQVTM and ANQGSEA. Trimming stripped 2 bases from V and 7 bases from J, with 17 bases between. There are 14 residues in the CDR3. The CDR3 DNA reads as TGCAGCGTTGAAAGGGCAGGGAGGTTTGGGACCCAGTACTTC. As protein: CSVERAGRFGTQYF.

This rearrangement joins TRBV9 to TRBJ2-7, with D perhaps assigned TRBD1 or TRBD2 (5 bases each). The V gene lost 0 bases and the J gene lost 2 bases, with 12 bases spanning the gap. Per the germline V gene, CDR1 is SGDLS and CDR2 is YYNGEE. The CDR3 runs 15 residues. This CDR3 reads CASSVAGTDTYEQYF. In nucleotides, the CDR3 is TGTGCCAGCAGCGTAGCCGGGACGGATACCTACGAGCAGTACTTC.

This chain links TRBV20-1 with TRBJ2-7; tentatively, D is TRBD1 (5 bases). The germline V gene encodes CDR1 DFQATT and CDR2 SNEGSKA (reference sequence). Trimming took 0 bases from V and 2 from J, leaving 20 bases between them. The CDR3 loop spans 17 amino acids. Here the CDR3 DNA reads TGCAGTGCTAGAGATCAGCAGCCCCGACAGCTAACCTACGAGCAGTACTTC. This translates into CSARDQQPRQLTYEQYF.

This chain uses TRBV7-6 with TRBJ1-2; D gene uncertain. This CDR3 contains 15 residues. V gave up 2 bases and J gave up 1 base, with 11 bases separating them. The germline gives CDR1 SGHVS, CDR2 FNYEAQ. CDR3 loop: CASSLLTDLNYGYTF. The CDR3 DNA reads TGTGCCAGCAGCTTACTAACAGACCTTAACTATGGCTACACCTTC.

Comment on this clonotype: One junction end disagrees with the germline gene, perhaps due to a read error. The chain joins TRBV15 to TRBJ2-7; D not resolved. The V gene's germline CDR1 is LNHNV and CDR2 YYDKDF (reference sequence). The CDR3 length is 14 residues. This chain's CDR3 is CATSRRLSPYEQYF. The CDR3 nucleotides read TGTGCCACTAGCAGAAGGCTAAGCCCCTACGAGCAGTACTTC. The variable domain in full, completed from reference TRBV15 and TRBJ2-7, reads DAMVIQNPRYQVTQFGKPVTLSCSQTLNHNVMYWYQQKSSQAPKLLFHYYDKDFNNEADTPDNFQSRRPNTSFCFLDIRSPGLGDTAMYLCATSRRLSPYEQYFGPGTRLTVT.

The J gene is TRBJ2-7, the V gene TRBV4-1; D unresolved. CDR3 length: 16 amino acids. Trimming pared 0 bases from V and 1 base from J, leaving 13 bases between. Germline V CDR1 and CDR2: MGHRA, YSYEKL. The CDR3 DNA follows: TGCGCCAGCAGCCAAGATGTAGGTCAGCAATCCTACGAGCAGTACTTC. Its translation is CASSQDVGQQSYEQYF.

This clonotype was counted only a few times. The chain has TRBV5-6 and TRBJ2-1, with D maybe TRBD2 (6 bases). Germline V CDR1 and CDR2: SGHDT, YYEEEE. Trimming took 1 base from V and 3 from J, leaving 11 bases between them. The CDR3 has 15 residues. The CDR3 DNA follows: TGTGCCAGCAGCTTGTGGGACTTGTTCTACAATGAGCAGTTCTTC. Encoded protein: CASSLWDLFYNEQFF.

The chain links TRBV12-3 or TRBV12-4 to TRBJ1-2; D remains unclear. V was cut by 5 bases and J by 8 bases, with 15 bases left in between. CDR3 length: 13 amino acids. CDR3 coding DNA: TGTGCCAGCAGTCCAGCATTGAGTTCGGGCTACACCTTC. It specifies CASSPALSSGYTF.

The V and J genes are TRBV11-2 and TRBJ2-2; D is tentatively TRBD1 or TRBD2 (5 bases each). Looked up from germline, CDR1 is SGHAT and CDR2 is FQNNGV. Trimming left V 5 bases short and J 3 bases short, with 16 bases between. CDR3 length: 16 amino acids. CDR3: CASSITGRLYTGELFF. CDR3 nucleotides: TGTGCCAGCAGCATTACGGGGCGATTATACACCGGGGAGCTGTTTTTT.

This clonotype showed up just a few times. The CDR3 coding sequence is TGTGCCAGCAGCTTAAACCCCCGCCCCACTAGCGGGAGGCATGAGCAGTTCTTC. This codes for CASSLNPRPTSGRHEQFF. The rearrangement links TRBV11-2 to TRBJ2-1; TRBD2 matches 12 bases. V shed 2 bases, J shed 8 bases, and the junction held 13 bases outside the gene matches. Germline V CDR1 and CDR2: SGHAT, FQNNGV. The CDR3 sequence is 18 residues long.

A single count supports this clonotype. This chain connects TRBV7-2 to TRBJ2-6; 8 nucleotides line up with TRBD2. Trimming took 4 bases from V and 0 from J; bases not matched to a gene: 11. The germline V gene has CDR1 SGHTA and CDR2 FQGNSA. The CDR3 is made up of 19 amino acids. The CDR3, as DNA: TGTGCCAGCAGCTCAAAAGGACTAGCTCTGAGCTCTGGGGCCAACGTCCTGACTTTC. Translated: CASSSKGLALSSGANVLTF. Using reference TRBV7-2 and TRBJ2-6 for the parts outside the CDR3, the full variable domain is GAGVSQSPSNKVTEKGKDVELRCDPISGHTALYWYRQSLGQGLEFLIYFQGNSAPDKSGLPSDRFSAERTGGSVSTLTIQRTQQEDSAVYLCASSSKGLALSSGANVLTFGAGSRLTVL.